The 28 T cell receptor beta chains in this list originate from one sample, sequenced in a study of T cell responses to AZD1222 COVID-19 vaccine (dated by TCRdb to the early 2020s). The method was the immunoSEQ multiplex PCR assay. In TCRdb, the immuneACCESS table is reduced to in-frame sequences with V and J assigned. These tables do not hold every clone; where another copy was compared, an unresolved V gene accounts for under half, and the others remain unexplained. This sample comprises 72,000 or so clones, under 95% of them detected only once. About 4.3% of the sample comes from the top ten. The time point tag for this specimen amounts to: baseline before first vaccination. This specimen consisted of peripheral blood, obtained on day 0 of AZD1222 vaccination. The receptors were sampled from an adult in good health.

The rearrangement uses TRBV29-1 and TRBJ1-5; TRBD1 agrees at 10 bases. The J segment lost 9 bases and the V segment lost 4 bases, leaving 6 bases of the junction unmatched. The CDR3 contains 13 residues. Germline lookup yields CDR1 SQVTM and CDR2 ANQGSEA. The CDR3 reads CSVGDRGSGPQHF. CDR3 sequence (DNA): TGCAGCGTTGGGGACAGGGGATCGGGGCCCCAGCATTTT.

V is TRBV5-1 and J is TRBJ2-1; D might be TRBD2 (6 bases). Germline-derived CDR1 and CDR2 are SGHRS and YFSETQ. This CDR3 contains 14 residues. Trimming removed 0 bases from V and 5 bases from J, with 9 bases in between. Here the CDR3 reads CASSLGASDNEQFF. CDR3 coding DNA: TGCGCCAGCAGCTTGGGCGCTAGCGACAATGAGCAGTTCTTC.

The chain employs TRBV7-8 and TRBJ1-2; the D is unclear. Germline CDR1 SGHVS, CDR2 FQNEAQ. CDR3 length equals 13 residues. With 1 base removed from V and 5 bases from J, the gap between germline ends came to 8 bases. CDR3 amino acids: CASSLERGYGYTF. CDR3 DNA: TGTGCCAGCAGCTTAGAGCGTGGTTATGGCTACACCTTC.

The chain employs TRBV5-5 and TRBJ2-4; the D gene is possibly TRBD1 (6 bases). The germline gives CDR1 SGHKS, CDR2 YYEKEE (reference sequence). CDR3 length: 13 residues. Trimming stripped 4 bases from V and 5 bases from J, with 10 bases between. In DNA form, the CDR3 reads TGTGCCAGCAGCACCCACAGGGAAAACATTCAGTACTTC. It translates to CASSTHRENIQYF.

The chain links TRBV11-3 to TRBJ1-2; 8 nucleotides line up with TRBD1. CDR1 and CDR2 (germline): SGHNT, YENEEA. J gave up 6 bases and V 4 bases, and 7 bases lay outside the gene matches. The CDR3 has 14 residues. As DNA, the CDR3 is TGTGCCAGCAGCTCCTTGGACAGGGACGATGGCTACACCTTC. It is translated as CASSSLDRDDGYTF.

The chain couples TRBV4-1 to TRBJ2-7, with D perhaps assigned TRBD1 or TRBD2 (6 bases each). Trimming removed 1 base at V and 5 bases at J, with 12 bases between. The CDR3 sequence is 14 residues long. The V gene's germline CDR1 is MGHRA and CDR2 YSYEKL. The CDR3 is CASSQADRRDEQYF. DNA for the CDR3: TGCGCCAGCAGCCAAGCAGACAGGAGGGACGAGCAGTACTTC.

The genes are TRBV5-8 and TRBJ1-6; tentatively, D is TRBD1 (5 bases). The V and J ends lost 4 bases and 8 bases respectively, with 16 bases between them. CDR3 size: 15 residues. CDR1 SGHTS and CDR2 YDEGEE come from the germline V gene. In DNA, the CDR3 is TGTGCCAGCAGCCGGACTGGAAAACAGGATTCACCCCTCCACTTT. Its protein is CASSRTGKQDSPLHF.

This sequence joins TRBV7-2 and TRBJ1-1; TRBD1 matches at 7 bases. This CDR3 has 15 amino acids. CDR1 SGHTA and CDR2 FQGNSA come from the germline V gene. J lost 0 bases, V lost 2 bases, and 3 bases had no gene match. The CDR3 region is CASSLMGQLNTEAFF. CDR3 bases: TGTGCCAGCAGCTTAATGGGACAGTTGAACACTGAAGCTTTCTTT.

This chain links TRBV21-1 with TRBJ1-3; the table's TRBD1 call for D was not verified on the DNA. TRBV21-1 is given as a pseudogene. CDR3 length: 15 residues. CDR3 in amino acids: CASSNPGQSGNTIYF. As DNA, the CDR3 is TGTGCCAGCAGCAACCCGGGACAGTCCGGAAACACCATATATTTT.

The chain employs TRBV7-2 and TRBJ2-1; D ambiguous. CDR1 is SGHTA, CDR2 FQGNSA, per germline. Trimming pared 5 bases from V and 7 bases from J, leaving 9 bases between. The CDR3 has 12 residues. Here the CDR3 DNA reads TGTGCCAGCAGCCCGCTAGAGAATGAGCAGTTCTTC. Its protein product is CASSPLENEQFF. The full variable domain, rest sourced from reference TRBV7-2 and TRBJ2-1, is GAGVSQSPSNKVTEKGKDVELRCDPISGHTALYWYRQSLGQGLEFLIYFQGNSAPDKSGLPSDRFSAERTGGSVSTLTIQRTQQEDSAVYLCASSPLENEQFFGPGTRLTVL.

The CDR3 coding sequence is TGTGCCAGCAGCTTAGATAGCGGAACAGATACGCAGTATTTT. Protein: CASSLDSGTDTQYF. The chain links TRBV7-2 to TRBJ2-3, with D perhaps TRBD2 (6 bases). The germline V and J ends were trimmed by 1 base and 3 bases, with 8 bases remaining between them. This CDR3 is built from 14 residues. Germline CDR1 and CDR2: SGHTA and FQGNSA. The entire variable domain, with the rest obtained from reference TRBV7-2 and TRBJ2-3, is as follows: GAGVSQSPSNKVTEKGKDVELRCDPISGHTALYWYRQSLGQGLEFLIYFQGNSAPDKSGLPSDRFSAERTGGSVSTLTIQRTQQEDSAVYLCASSLDSGTDTQYFGPGTRLTVL.

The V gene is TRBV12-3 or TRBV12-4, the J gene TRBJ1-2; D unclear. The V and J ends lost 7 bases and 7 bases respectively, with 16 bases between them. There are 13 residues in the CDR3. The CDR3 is CASNSMGSAGYTF. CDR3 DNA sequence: TGTGCCAGCAACTCGATGGGTTCGGCTGGCTACACCTTC.

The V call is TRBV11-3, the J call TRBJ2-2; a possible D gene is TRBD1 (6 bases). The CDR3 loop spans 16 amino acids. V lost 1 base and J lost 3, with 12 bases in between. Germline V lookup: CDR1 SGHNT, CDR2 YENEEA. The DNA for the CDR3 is TGTGCCAGCAGCTTAGTAGGGGGAGTAGACACCGGGGAGCTGTTTTTT. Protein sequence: CASSLVGGVDTGELFF.

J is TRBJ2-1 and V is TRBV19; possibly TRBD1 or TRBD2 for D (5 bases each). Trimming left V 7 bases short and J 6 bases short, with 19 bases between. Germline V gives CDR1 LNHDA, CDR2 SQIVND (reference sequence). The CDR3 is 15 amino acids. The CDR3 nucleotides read TGTGCCAGTACCAGAGGGACGGGATTTATCAATGAGCAGTTCTTC. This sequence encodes CASTRGTGFINEQFF.

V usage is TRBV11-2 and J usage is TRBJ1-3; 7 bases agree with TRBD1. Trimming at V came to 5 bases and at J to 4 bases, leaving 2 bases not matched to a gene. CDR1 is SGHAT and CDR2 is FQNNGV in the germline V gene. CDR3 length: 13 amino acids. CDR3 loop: CASSPGQGNTIYF. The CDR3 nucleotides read TGTGCCAGCAGCCCGGGACAGGGAAACACCATATATTTT.

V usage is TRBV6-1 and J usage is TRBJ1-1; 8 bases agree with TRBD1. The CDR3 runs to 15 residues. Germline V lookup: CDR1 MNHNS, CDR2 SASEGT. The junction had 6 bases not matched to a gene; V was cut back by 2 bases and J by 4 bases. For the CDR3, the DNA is TGTGCCAGCAGTGAACAGGGGGCGGTAGGCACTGAAGCTTTCTTT. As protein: CASSEQGAVGTEAFF.

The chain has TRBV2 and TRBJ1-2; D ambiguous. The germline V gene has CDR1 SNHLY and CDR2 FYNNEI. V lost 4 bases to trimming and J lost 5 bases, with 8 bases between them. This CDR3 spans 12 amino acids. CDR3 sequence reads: CASSGAAYGYTF. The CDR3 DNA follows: TGTGCCAGCAGTGGGGCGGCTTATGGCTACACCTTC.

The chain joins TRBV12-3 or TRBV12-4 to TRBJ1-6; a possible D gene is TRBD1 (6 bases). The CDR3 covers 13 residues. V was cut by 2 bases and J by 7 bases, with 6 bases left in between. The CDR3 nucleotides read TGTGCCAGCAGTTTACAGGGGAATTCACCCCTCCACTTT. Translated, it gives CASSLQGNSPLHF.

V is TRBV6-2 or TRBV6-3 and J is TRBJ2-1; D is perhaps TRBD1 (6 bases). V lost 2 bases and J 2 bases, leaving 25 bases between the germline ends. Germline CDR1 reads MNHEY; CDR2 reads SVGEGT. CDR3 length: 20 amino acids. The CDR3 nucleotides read TGTGCCAGCAGTTACGATCTTTTCAGGGGCCACGGTAGTACCTACAATGAGCAGTTCTTC. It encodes CASSYDLFRGHGSTYNEQFF.

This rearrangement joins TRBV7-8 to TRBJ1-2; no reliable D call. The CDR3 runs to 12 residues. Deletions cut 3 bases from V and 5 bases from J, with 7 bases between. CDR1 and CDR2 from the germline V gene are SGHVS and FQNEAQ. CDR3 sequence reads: CASSFSEYGYTF. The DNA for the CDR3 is TGTGCCAGCAGCTTCAGTGAATATGGCTACACCTTC.

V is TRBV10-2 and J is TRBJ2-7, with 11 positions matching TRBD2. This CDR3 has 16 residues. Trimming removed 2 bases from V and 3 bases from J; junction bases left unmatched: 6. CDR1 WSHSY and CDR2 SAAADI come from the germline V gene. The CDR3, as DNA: TGCGCCAGCAGTGAGCCTCTAGCGGGAGGCCTCTACGAGCAGTACTTC. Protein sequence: CASSEPLAGGLYEQYF.

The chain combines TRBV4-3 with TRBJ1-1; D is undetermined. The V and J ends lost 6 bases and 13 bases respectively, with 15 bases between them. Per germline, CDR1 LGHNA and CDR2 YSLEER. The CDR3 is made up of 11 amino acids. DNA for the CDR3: TGCGCCAGCAGGGGAGGACCTCTAGTTTTCTTT. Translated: CASRGGPLVFF.

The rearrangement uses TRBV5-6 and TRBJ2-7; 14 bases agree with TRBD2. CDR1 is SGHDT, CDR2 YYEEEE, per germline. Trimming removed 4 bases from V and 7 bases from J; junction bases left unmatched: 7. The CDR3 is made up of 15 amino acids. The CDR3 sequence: CASSPRLAGGPEQYF. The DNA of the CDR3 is TGTGCCAGCAGCCCGAGACTAGCGGGAGGGCCTGAGCAGTACTTC.

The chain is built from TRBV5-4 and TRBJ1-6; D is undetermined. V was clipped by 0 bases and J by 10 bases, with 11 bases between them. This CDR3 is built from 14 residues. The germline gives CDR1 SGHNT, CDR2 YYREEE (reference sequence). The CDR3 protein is CASSLGGRASPLHF. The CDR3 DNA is TGTGCCAGCAGCTTGGGTGGGAGGGCCTCACCCCTCCACTTT. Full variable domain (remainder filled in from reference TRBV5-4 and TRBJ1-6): ETGVTQSPTHLIKTRGQQVTLRCSSQSGHNTVSWYQQALGQGPQFIFQYYREEENGRGNFPPRFSGLQFPNYSSELNVNALELDDSALYLCASSLGGRASPLHFGNGTRLTVT.

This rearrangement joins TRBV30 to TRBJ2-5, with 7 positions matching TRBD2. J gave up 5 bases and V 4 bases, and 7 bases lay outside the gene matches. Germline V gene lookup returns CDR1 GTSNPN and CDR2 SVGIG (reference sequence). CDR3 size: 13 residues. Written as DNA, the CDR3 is TGTGCCTGGATGCCCAAACTAGCGGAGACCCAGTACTTC. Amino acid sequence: CAWMPKLAETQYF.

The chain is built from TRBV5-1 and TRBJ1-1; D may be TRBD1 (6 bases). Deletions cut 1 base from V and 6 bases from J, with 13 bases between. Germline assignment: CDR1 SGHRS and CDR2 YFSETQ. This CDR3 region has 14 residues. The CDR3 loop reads CASSLFKGVAEAFF. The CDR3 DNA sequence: TGCGCCAGCAGCTTGTTCAAGGGGGTCGCTGAAGCTTTCTTT.

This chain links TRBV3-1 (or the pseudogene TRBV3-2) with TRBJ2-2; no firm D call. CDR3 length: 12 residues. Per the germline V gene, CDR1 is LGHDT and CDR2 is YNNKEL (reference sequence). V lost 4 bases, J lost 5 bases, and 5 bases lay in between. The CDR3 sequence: CASSPHTGELFF. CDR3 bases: TGTGCCAGCAGCCCTCATACCGGGGAGCTGTTTTTT.

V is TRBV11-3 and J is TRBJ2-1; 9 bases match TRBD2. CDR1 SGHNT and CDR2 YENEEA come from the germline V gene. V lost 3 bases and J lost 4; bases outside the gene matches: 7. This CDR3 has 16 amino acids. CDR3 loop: CASSLLLAGLYNEQFF. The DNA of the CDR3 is TGTGCCAGCAGCTTGTTACTAGCGGGTTTATACAATGAGCAGTTCTTC.